These 9 T cell receptor beta chains were all obtained from the same sample, sequenced in a study of shared T cell receptors in the human thymus. Clones were sequenced by immunoSEQ multiplex PCR, and TCRdb holds only the in-frame ones, with some missing. The profile covers 650,000 to 950,000 clones, with 80% to 90% appearing a single time and about 0.011% taken by the ten largest. In addition, the sample was reused for a study of human thymus T cells.

The sample was thymocytes. These receptors all come from a girl less than two years old with a congenital heart defect.

V and J are TRBV5-8 and TRBJ2-1, with D tentatively TRBD2 (6 bases). Germline loops: CDR1 SGHTS, CDR2 YDEGEE. CDR3 size: 16 residues. Between the trimmed V and J ends, which lost 0 bases and 1 base, there was a span of 11 bases. Here the CDR3 DNA reads TGTGCCAGCAGCTTGGAAGGCGGGGTTTCCTACAATGAGCAGTTCTTC. It translates to CASSLEGGVSYNEQFF.

The chain uses TRBV5-1 and TRBJ1-3; D gene uncertain. The V end was cut by 7 bases, the J end by 0 bases, with 8 bases between. The germline CDR1 and CDR2 sequences are SGHRS and YFSETQ. The CDR3 length is 13 residues. The CDR3 nucleotides read TGCGCCAGCCAGGAGGCCTCTGGAAACACCATATATTTT. It encodes CASQEASGNTIYF.

The rearrangement links TRBV5-1 to TRBJ1-1, with 7 bases fitting TRBD1. The ends lost 0 bases at V and 6 bases at J; junction bases unmatched: 5. Germline V gives CDR1 SGHRS, CDR2 YFSETQ. CDR3 size: 14 residues. As DNA, the CDR3 is TGCGCCAGCAGCTTGGGGGACAGCTCGTCTGAAGCTTTCTTT. Amino acid sequence: CASSLGDSSSEAFF.

V and J are TRBV19 and TRBJ1-3, with a tentative D call TRBD1 (5 bases). The CDR3 runs 16 residues. Trimming shortened V by 5 bases and J by 2 bases, and 16 bases separated the two germline ends. Germline CDR1 reads LNHDA; CDR2 reads SQIVND (reference sequence). The CDR3 region is CASSCGGNFPGNTIYF. In nucleotides, the CDR3 is TGTGCCAGTAGTTGTGGGGGGAACTTTCCTGGAAACACCATATATTTT.

The chain has TRBV9 and TRBJ1-2, with unresolved D. Germline CDR1 reads SGDLS; CDR2 reads YYNGEE. CDR3 length: 15 amino acids. The V end was cut by 3 bases, the J end by 1 base, with 13 bases between. CDR3 amino acids: CASSGETGINYGYTF. CDR3 coding DNA: TGTGCCAGCAGCGGGGAGACGGGAATTAACTATGGCTACACCTTC.

The CDR3 region is CASSVRTGGNEKLFF. The CDR3, as DNA: TGTGCCAGCAGTGTTAGGACAGGGGGAAATGAAAAACTGTTTTTT. The genes are TRBV2 and TRBJ1-4, with 10 positions matching TRBD1. The junction had 4 bases not matched to a gene; V was cut back by 4 bases and J by 5 bases. The germline gives CDR1 SNHLY, CDR2 FYNNEI. The CDR3 covers 15 residues.

The chain recombines TRBV27 with TRBJ2-2; 11 bases fit TRBD2. V lost 4 bases to trimming and J lost 8 bases; unmatched junction nucleotides: 3. Germline V lookup: CDR1 MNHEY, CDR2 SMNVEV (reference sequence). The CDR3 is made up of 14 amino acids. For the CDR3, the DNA is TGTGCCAGCAGTTCCGGGACTAGCGGTGGGGAGCTGTTTTTT. Translation gives CASSSGTSGGELFF.

J is TRBJ2-5 and V is TRBV10-3, with D perhaps TRBD2 (5 bases). The V end lost 7 bases, the J end lost 5 bases, and 14 bases lay between the germline ends. CDR3 length: 13 amino acids. Looked up from germline, CDR1 is ENHRY and CDR2 is SYGVKD. CDR3 nucleotides: TGTGCCATCAAGGAGGAAAGGGCGGAGACCCAGTACTTC. This encodes CAIKEERAETQYF.

This sequence joins TRBV4-1 and TRBJ1-1, with TRBD1 as a possible D gene (5 bases). The V and J ends lost 4 bases and 1 base respectively, with 10 bases between them. The CDR3 is 14 amino acids. Germline V gene sequence: CDR1 MGHRA, CDR2 YSYEKL. The CDR3, as DNA: TGCGCCAGCAGCCCCAGGGCCACGAACACTGAAGCTTTCTTT. Protein: CASSPRATNTEAFF.